This TCR beta chain was sequenced during a study of T cell responses to AZD1222 COVID-19 vaccine. Study observations and caveats: A reported finding is that nearly half of spike-specific TCRs target unmutated variant regions. Only five or six people who got AZD1222 tested seropositive at baseline. No repertoire was sampled before or during the peak T cell response, only after it. The span of vaccine-associated CD4 TCRs extended across spike, with dominance at 160-218 and 743-854.

After removal of 3 bases from V and 3 bases from J, the junction contained 8 bases not matched to a gene. This CDR3 has 14 residues. Germline CDR1 DFQATT, CDR2 SNEGSKA (reference sequence). Clones were read by immunoSEQ multiplex PCR, and TCRdb kept only the in-frame ones, dropping some. Among 90,000 to 150,000 clones, about 88% were seen once, and the ten largest hold about 2.4%. About this clone itself: The antigen is unknown.

The chain links TRBV20-1 to TRBJ2-7, with TRBD1 matching over 7 bases. The sequence was collected from an adult in good health. Sequenced here: peripheral blood, sampled on day 0 of AZD1222 vaccination. The CDR3 coding sequence is TGCAGTGCTAGTTGGTCAGGGGGAATCTACGAGCAGTACTTC. Encoded protein: CSASWSGGIYEQYF.